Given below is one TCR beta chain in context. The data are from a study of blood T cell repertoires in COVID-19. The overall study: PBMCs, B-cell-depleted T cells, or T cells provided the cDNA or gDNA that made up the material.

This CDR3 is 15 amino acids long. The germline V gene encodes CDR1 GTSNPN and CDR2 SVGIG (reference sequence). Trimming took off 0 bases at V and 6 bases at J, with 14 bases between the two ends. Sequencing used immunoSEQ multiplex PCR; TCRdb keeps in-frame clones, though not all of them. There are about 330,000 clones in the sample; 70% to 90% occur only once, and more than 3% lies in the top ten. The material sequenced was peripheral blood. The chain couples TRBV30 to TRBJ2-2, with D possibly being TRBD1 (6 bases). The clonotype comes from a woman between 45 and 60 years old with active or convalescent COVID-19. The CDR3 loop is CAWSVFRGRAGELFF. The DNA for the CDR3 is TGTGCCTGGAGTGTATTCAGGGGTAGGGCCGGGGAGCTGTTTTTT.